The source of this TCR beta chain is a study of shared clonotypes between healthy human individuals (TCRdb year 2020). As for the study more broadly: A couple of women and a few men aged 18 to 49 years were included in the cohort. For each donor, CD4 naive and CD4 memory were each run on three plates, CD8 naive on two plates, and CD8 memory on one plate. To estimate repertoire size and how much clonotypes are shared between individuals, the study performed deep sequencing of blood TCR repertoires from a few healthy adults. Each donor's leukapheresis produced roughly between about 0.8 and 8.9 billion PBMCs. To increase sequencing depth and limit assay-specific biases, TCR repertoire library preparation and sequencing were carried out by different laboratories using diverse techniques. Broad study findings and their caveats: The genetic and exposure-history diversity represented was limited by the small number of donors. Roughly 5% of naive CD4, roughly 3.5% of naive CD8, about 2.1% of memory CD4, and 0.35% to 0.5% of memory CD8 clonotypes were shared across four donors. Even with the large sequencing depth, rarefaction of the sorted-subset datasets indicated that sequencing was incomplete. Based on pairwise subsampling, the degree of clonotype sharing among donors was expected to be affected by sequencing depth. Sampling was limited to blood, and TCR repertoires in tissue likely differ from TCR repertoires in blood. Naive subsets generally had larger estimated clonotype richness than memory subsets did. Higher generation probabilities were observed for clonotypes shared by all four sorted-subset donors than for non-shared clonotypes.

The CDR3 runs 17 amino acids, cysteine and phenylalanine included. This entry keeps only the CDR3 DNA: 51 bases, framed from base 1. Trimming at the junction amounts to 4 bases on V and 7 bases on J, and the germline ends lie 23 bases apart. CDR1 SGHKS and CDR2 YYEKEE were looked up in the germline V gene (reference sequence). The donors were healthy, HIV-negative adults who had no recently reported acute infections or vaccinations. Only Caucasian adults living in Nashville, Tennessee, USA were represented among the donors. CD4+ T cells were enriched by magnetic negative selection, after which naive cells were positively selected on CD45RA and the negative fraction was taken as the memory subset. Blood was collected by leukapheresis, and PBMCs were isolated by Ficoll-Histopaque density gradient centrifugation and then cryopreserved in liquid nitrogen vapor phase. Analytical flow cytometry was used to check the purity and quantity of each magnetically sorted T cell population. Each sorted fraction had its genomic DNA isolated and then quantified by UV absorbance on a Nanodrop 2000c.

This clone has only one observation. The antigen it recognizes is unknown. Base qualities are not recorded, but no much larger clone differs from it by a single base. Using the deep immunoSEQ assay, TCR CDR3 regions were amplified from genomic DNA by multiplex PCR. Genomic DNA extracted from each cell subset was distributed evenly over all wells of several immunoSEQ 96-well plates, and each plate served as one replicate. For sorted subsets, around 0.2 ug of genomic DNA, equivalent to some 30,000 T cell genomes, went into each replicate PCR. The purified libraries were quantified using a Qubit 3.0 fluorometer, sized with a Bioanalyzer 2100, and then quantified again using the KAPA Library Quantification kit. A separate single-read 150-cycle Illumina NextSeq 550 flow cell was used to sequence each immunoSEQ 96-well plate. Processing in the source paper ran as follows. Because only junctional sequences without quality scores were contained in the immunoSEQ output, filtering matching that applied to full-length reads could not be performed. To assign V/J genes and CDR3, sequences were annotated using PyIR, a Python wrapper for IgBLAST v1.9, with IMGT germline references. Any read was removed if the V/J assignment was weak (E-value above 1e-6), the CDR3 was missing, or the read contained stop codons, out-of-frame junctions, or ambiguous translated residues. V3J clonotypes were defined as sequences sharing an identical inferred V gene, J gene, and CDR3 amino acid sequence. Percentage overlap between repertoires was computed as shared unique clonotypes divided by the size of the smaller repertoire. Three approaches were used to assess repertoire richness: RTK rarefaction, the Chao1 estimator, and Recon v2.1 estimates of unobserved clonotypes. OLGA was used to compute generation probabilities for all TCRbeta clonotypes that the gDNA method yielded from four donors. TCRdb holds this immuneACCESS table with in-frame rearrangements only. Some clones are missing; in checked studies, unresolved V genes explain under half, and the rest has no known cause. The V and J calls and clone size come from that table; D and trimming were worked out from the DNA. In this sample the table shows 2 million to 3 million clones, 90% to 95% of which occur a single time. 0.36% of the sample rests with the top ten.

The TCR originated in a man aged 18 to 30 in good health. Some clones in this sample may be carry-over from other donors' samples. The specimen was naive CD4+ T cells from PBMCs. In the paper's terms, the cell subset or site label means: CD45RA+ positively selected. The rearranged segments are TRBV5-5 and TRBJ2-2; a tentative D match to TRBD2 spans 6 bases. The nucleotide sequence is given as TGTGCCAGCAGCCTCGGACTCCCCGGGGGTTGGGTCGGGGAGCTGTTTTTT. Its translation reads: CASSLGLPGGWVGELFF.